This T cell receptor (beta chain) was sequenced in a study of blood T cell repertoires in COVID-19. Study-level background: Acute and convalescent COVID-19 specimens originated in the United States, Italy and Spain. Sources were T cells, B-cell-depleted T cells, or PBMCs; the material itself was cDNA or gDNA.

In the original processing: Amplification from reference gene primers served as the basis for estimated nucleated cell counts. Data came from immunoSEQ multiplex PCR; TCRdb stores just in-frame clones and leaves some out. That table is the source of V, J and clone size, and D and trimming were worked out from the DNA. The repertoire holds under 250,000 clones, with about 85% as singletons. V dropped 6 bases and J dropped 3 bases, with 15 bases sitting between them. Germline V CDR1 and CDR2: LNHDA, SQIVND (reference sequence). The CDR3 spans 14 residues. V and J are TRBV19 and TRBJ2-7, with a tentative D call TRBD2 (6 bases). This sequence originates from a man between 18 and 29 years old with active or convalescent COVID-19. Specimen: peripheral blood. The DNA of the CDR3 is TGTGCCAGTAGCCCGGGTAACGGGGGCTACGAGCAGTACTTC. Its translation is CASSPGNGGYEQYF.